This is a list of T cell receptor beta chains from one sample in a study of blood T cell repertoires in COVID-19. Libraries were prepared by immunoSEQ multiplex PCR; TCRdb keeps only in-frame clonotypes and omits some of them. The repertoire holds about 150,000 clones, approximately 83% seen once, with about 5% in the top ten. The sample comprised PBMCs or T cells enriched from blood (not recorded which). These receptors were taken from a man aged 65 to 85 who had been exposed to COVID-19. Both conserved end residues are part of each CDR3. The order of the fields is D gene, V gene, clone size, J gene, CDR3 protein, CDR3 DNA. D genes are given only for firm matches. Not every row has a clone size; where given, it reads once, few, many or a size class.

D: .; V: TRBV9; size: few; J: TRBJ1-6; CDR3: CASSDPQGTYNSPLHF; DNA: TGTGCCAGCAGCGACCCACAGGGAACCTATAATTCACCCCTCCACTTT
D: .; V: TRBV6-5; size: .; J: TRBJ1-4; CDR3: CASSYRGITNEKLFF; DNA: TGTGCCAGCAGCTATCGAGGGATAACTAATGAAAAACTGTTTTTT
D: TRBD1; V: TRBV5-8; size: .; J: TRBJ2-1; CDR3: CASSANPGQGANEQFF; DNA: TGTGCCAGCAGCGCGAACCCGGGACAGGGGGCAAATGAGCAGTTCTTC
D: TRBD1; V: TRBV6-1; size: few; J: TRBJ2-3; CDR3: CASSEYGTGGDTQYF; DNA: TGTGCCAGCAGTGAATACGGGACAGGGGGAGATACGCAGTATTTT
D: TRBD1; V: TRBV5-4; size: .; J: TRBJ1-3; CDR3: CASSLAGTGGNTIYF; DNA: TGTGCCAGCAGCTTGGCCGGGACAGGGGGAAACACCATATATTTT
D: TRBD2; V: TRBV7-9; size: few; J: TRBJ2-7; CDR3: CASSQPSGEQYF; DNA: TGTGCCAGCAGCCAACCTAGCGGCGAGCAGTACTTC
D: .; V: TRBV5-1; size: .; J: TRBJ1-6; CDR3: CASSLGAGMNSPLHF; DNA: TGCGCCAGCAGCTTGGGGGCAGGTATGAATTCACCCCTCCACTTT
D: TRBD1; V: TRBV3-1/TRBV3-2; size: .; J: TRBJ1-2; CDR3: CASSHFLGLTRDRVDGYTF; DNA: TGTGCCAGCAGCCATTTTCTGGGTCTAACCCGGGACAGGGTAGATGGCTACACCTTC
D: .; V: TRBV6-6; size: .; J: TRBJ2-3; CDR3: CASKRQSTDTQYF; DNA: TGTGCCAGCAAGAGACAAAGCACAGATACGCAGTATTTT
D: .; V: TRBV7-9; size: .; J: TRBJ2-5; CDR3: CASSLIHRETQYF; DNA: TGTGCCAGCAGCTTAATTCACCGGGAGACCCAGTACTTC
D: TRBD1; V: TRBV7-3; size: once; J: TRBJ1-3; CDR3: CASSEQGISGNTIYF; DNA: TGTGCCAGCAGCGAACAGGGGATCTCTGGAAACACCATATATTTT
D: TRBD1; V: TRBV18; size: .; J: TRBJ2-2; CDR3: CASSGTGMYTGELFF; DNA: TGTGCCAGCTCCGGGACAGGGATGTACACCGGGGAGCTGTTTTTT
D: .; V: TRBV7-2; size: .; J: TRBJ1-1; CDR3: CASSRGLNTEAFF; DNA: TGTGCCAGCAGTAGGGGTTTGAACACTGAAGCTTTCTTT
D: TRBD2; V: TRBV5-1; size: .; J: TRBJ2-5; CDR3: CASSPGLAGDLETQYF; DNA: TGCGCCAGCAGCCCTGGACTAGCGGGAGATCTAGAGACCCAGTACTTC
D: .; V: TRBV29-1; size: .; J: TRBJ2-1; CDR3: CSVLQGGAYNEQFF; DNA: TGCAGCGTCCTACAGGGTGGGGCCTACAATGAGCAGTTCTTC
D: .; V: TRBV2; size: once; J: TRBJ1-1; CDR3: CASSDIALEAFF; DNA: TGTGCCAGCAGTGATATTGCGCTTGAAGCTTTCTTT
D: TRBD1; V: TRBV27; size: .; J: TRBJ1-5; CDR3: CATRDRDFEPQHF; DNA: TGTGCCACCAGGGACAGGGATTTTGAGCCCCAGCATTTT
D: .; V: TRBV2; size: .; J: TRBJ2-2; CDR3: CASTRSNTGELFF; DNA: TGTGCCAGCACACGGAGCAACACCGGGGAGCTGTTTTTT
D: TRBD2; V: TRBV5-4; size: .; J: TRBJ2-1; CDR3: CASSLAAGAGAYNEQFF; DNA: TGTGCCAGCAGCTTGGCCGCCGGAGCGGGGGCCTACAATGAGCAGTTCTTC
D: TRBD2; V: TRBV28; size: .; J: TRBJ2-7; CDR3: CASSSAGDGFYEQYF; DNA: TGTGCCAGCAGTTCCGCGGGGGATGGGTTCTACGAGCAGTACTTC
D: TRBD2; V: TRBV3-1/TRBV3-2; size: .; J: TRBJ2-7; CDR3: CDGGGSYEQYF; DNA: TGTGACGGGGGGGGCTCCTACGAGCAGTACTTC
D: .; V: TRBV7-9; size: .; J: TRBJ1-2; CDR3: CASSRTKSDGYTF; DNA: TGTGCCAGCAGCCGGACAAAGAGTGATGGCTACACCTTC
D: TRBD1; V: TRBV25-1; size: .; J: TRBJ1-5; CDR3: CASSEGDRGRGGNQPQHF; DNA: TGTGCCAGCAGTGAAGGGGACAGGGGGCGAGGGGGCAATCAGCCCCAGCATTTT
D: .; V: TRBV6-2/TRBV6-3; size: .; J: TRBJ1-6; CDR3: CASSYVYDSYNSPLHF; DNA: TGTGCCAGCAGTTACGTCTACGACAGCTATAATTCACCCCTCCACTTT
D: .; V: TRBV6-6; size: .; J: TRBJ1-2; CDR3: CASSLLILNYGYTF; DNA: TGTGCCAGCAGTCTACTCATCCTGAACTATGGCTACACCTTC
D: .; V: TRBV4-3; size: .; J: TRBJ1-1; CDR3: CASSQDPHGNTEAFF; DNA: TGCGCCAGCAGCCAAGATCCGCACGGGAACACTGAAGCTTTCTTT
D: .; V: TRBV7-9; size: once; J: TRBJ1-4; CDR3: CASSSKRGALTNEKLFF; DNA: TGTGCCAGCAGCTCCAAACGGGGAGCGCTCACTAATGAAAAACTGTTTTTT
D: .; V: TRBV10-3; size: .; J: TRBJ2-1; CDR3: CAISESGESGEQFF; DNA: TGTGCCATCAGTGAGTCCGGGGAATCTGGGGAGCAGTTCTTC
D: .; V: TRBV19; size: .; J: TRBJ2-1; CDR3: CASTKYVPQGGYNEQFF; DNA: TGTGCCAGTACCAAATATGTACCCCAGGGGGGCTACAATGAGCAGTTCTTC
D: .; V: TRBV10-1; size: few; J: TRBJ2-1; CDR3: CASSELGHPCHEQFF; DNA: TGCGCCAGCAGTGAGTTAGGACATCCATGCCATGAGCAGTTCTTC
D: .; V: TRBV6-6; size: .; J: TRBJ1-1; CDR3: CAYQQGINTEAFF; DNA: TGTGCCTACCAACAGGGTATTAACACTGAAGCTTTCTTT
D: TRBD1; V: TRBV10-3; size: few; J: TRBJ2-7; CDR3: CAIRATGTGFYEQYF; DNA: TGTGCCATCAGGGCGACCGGGACAGGGTTCTACGAGCAGTACTTC
D: .; V: TRBV4-3; size: .; J: TRBJ1-3; CDR3: CASSEQVQSSGNTIYF; DNA: TGCGCCAGCAGCGAACAGGTTCAGAGCTCTGGAAACACCATATATTTT
D: TRBD1; V: TRBV11-3; size: .; J: TRBJ2-2; CDR3: CASSLDQGADGELFF; DNA: TGTGCCAGCAGCTTAGACCAGGGGGCTGACGGGGAGCTGTTTTTT
D: .; V: TRBV7-2; size: .; J: TRBJ2-1; CDR3: CASSLVIQGGNEQFF; DNA: TGTGCCAGCAGCTTAGTGATCCAGGGTGGGAATGAGCAGTTCTTC
D: TRBD1; V: TRBV6-5; size: .; J: TRBJ2-7; CDR3: CASSWTGPYYEQYF; DNA: TGTGCCAGCAGTTGGACAGGACCTTATTACGAGCAGTACTTC
D: .; V: TRBV5-8; size: .; J: TRBJ1-2; CDR3: CASLRTANYGYTF; DNA: TGTGCCAGCCTTAGGACAGCCAACTATGGCTACACCTTC
D: .; V: TRBV12-3/TRBV12-4; size: .; J: TRBJ2-5; CDR3: CASSLGQGKTQYF; DNA: TGTGCCAGCAGTTTGGGGCAGGGAAAGACCCAGTACTTC
D: TRBD2; V: TRBV7-2; size: .; J: TRBJ2-7; CDR3: CASSLVAGAIYEQYF; DNA: TGTGCCAGCAGCTTAGTAGCGGGAGCGATCTACGAGCAGTACTTC
D: TRBD2; V: TRBV7-2; size: .; J: TRBJ2-5; CDR3: CASSLLSGNLKGETQYF; DNA: TGTGCCAGCAGCTTACTCAGCGGGAATTTAAAAGGGGAGACCCAGTACTTC
D: .; V: TRBV4-1; size: .; J: TRBJ1-2; CDR3: CASSQEERQGDYTF; DNA: TGCGCCAGCAGCCAAGAGGAAAGGCAGGGCGACTACACCTTC
D: .; V: TRBV7-9; size: .; J: TRBJ2-7; CDR3: CASSLGAYYEQYF; DNA: TGTGCCAGCAGCTTAGGGGCATACTACGAGCAGTACTTC
D: TRBD2; V: TRBV9; size: once; J: TRBJ2-1; CDR3: CASSVGTSGEQFF; DNA: TGTGCCAGCAGCGTAGGGACTAGCGGTGAGCAGTTCTTC
D: .; V: TRBV4-2; size: many; J: TRBJ1-6; CDR3: CASSQDGDNSPLHF; DNA: TGTGCCAGCAGCCAAGACGGGGATAATTCACCCCTCCACTTT
D: TRBD1; V: TRBV19; size: .; J: TRBJ1-2; CDR3: CASSIDRDNGYTF; DNA: TGTGCCAGTAGTATCGACAGGGATAATGGCTACACCTTC